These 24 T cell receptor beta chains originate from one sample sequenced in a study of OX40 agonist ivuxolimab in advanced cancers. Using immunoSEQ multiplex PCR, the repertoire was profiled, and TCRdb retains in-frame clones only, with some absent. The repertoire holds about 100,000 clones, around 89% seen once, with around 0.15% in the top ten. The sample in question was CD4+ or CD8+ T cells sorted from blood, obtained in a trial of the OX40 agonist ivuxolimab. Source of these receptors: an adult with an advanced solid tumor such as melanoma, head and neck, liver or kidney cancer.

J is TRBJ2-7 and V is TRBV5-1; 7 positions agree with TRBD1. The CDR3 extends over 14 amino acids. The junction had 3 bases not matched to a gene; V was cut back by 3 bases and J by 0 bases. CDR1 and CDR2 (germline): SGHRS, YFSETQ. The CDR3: CASSSGQISYEQYF. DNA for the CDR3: TGCGCCAGCAGCTCGGGACAGATCTCCTACGAGCAGTACTTC. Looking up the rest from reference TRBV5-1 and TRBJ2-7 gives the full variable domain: KAGVTQTPRYLIKTRGQQVTLSCSPISGHRSVSWYQQTPGQGLQFLFEYFSETQRNKGNFPGRFSGRQFSNSRSEMNVSTLELGDSALYLCASSSGQISYEQYFGPGTRLTVT.

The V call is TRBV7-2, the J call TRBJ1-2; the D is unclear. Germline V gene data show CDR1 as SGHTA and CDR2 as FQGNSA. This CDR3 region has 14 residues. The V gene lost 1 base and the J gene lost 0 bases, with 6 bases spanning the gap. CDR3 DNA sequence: TGTGCCAGCAGCTTAGGGGCGGCTAACTATGGCTACACCTTC. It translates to CASSLGAANYGYTF.

The CDR3 sequence: CAWSVPGRRINEQFF. The CDR3 coding sequence is TGTGCCTGGAGTGTACCTGGCAGGAGGATTAATGAGCAGTTCTTC. The rearrangement joins TRBV30 to TRBJ2-1; possible D gene TRBD2, 5 bases. The germline V and J ends were trimmed by 0 bases and 7 bases, with 16 bases remaining between them. Germline V gene lookup returns CDR1 GTSNPN and CDR2 SVGIG (reference sequence). The CDR3 runs to 15 residues.

CDR3 amino acids: CASTREDVGNTIYF. CDR3 DNA: TGTGCCAGCACCCGCGAGGACGTCGGAAACACCATATATTTT. V and J are TRBV6-1 and TRBJ1-3; D gene unclear. CDR3 length: 14 amino acids. In germline, CDR1 is MNHNS, CDR2 SASEGT. The V end lost 7 bases, the J end lost 4 bases, and 14 bases lay between the germline ends.

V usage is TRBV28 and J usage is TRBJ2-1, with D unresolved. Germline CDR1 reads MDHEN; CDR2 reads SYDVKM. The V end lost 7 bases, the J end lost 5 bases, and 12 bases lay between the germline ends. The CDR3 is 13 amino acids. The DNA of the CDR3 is TGTGCCAGCATTGCGCAGCTAGACAATGAGCAGTTCTTC. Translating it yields CASIAQLDNEQFF. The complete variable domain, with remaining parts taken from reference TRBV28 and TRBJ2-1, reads DVKVTQSSRYLVKRTGEKVFLECVQDMDHENMFWYRQDPGLGLRLIYFSYDVKMKEKGDIPEGYSVSREKKERFSLILESASTNQTSMYLCASIAQLDNEQFFGPGTRLTVL.

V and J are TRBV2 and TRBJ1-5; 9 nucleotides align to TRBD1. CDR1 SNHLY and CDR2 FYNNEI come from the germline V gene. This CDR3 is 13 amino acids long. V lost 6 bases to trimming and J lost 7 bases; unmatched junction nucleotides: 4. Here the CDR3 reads CASRTGGRQPQHF. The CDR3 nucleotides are TGTGCCAGCAGGACAGGGGGGCGGCAGCCCCAGCATTTT.

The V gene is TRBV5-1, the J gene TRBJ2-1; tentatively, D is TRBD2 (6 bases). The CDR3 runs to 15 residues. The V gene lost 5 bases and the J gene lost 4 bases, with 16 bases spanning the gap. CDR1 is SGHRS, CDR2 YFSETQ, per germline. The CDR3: CASRVAAQRYNEQFF. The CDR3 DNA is TGCGCCAGCAGGGTAGCGGCCCAGCGGTACAATGAGCAGTTCTTC.

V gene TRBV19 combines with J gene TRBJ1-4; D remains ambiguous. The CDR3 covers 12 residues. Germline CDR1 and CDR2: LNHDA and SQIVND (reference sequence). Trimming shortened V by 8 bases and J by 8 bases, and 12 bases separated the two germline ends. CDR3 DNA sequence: TGTGCCAGTTCGTGGGGAAGCGAAAAACTGTTTTTT. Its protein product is CASSWGSEKLFF.

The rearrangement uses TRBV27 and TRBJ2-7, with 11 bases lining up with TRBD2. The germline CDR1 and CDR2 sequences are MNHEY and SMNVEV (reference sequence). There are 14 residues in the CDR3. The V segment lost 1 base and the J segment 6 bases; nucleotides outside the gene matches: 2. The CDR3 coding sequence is TGTGCCAGCAGTTTATTCGGGACTAGCGGCGAGCAGTACTTC. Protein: CASSLFGTSGEQYF.

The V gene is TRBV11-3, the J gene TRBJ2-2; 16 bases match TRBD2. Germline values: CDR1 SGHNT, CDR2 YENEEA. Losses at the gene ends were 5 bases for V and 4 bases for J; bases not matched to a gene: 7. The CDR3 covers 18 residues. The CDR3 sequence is CASSLGLAGGLGTGELFF. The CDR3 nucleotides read TGTGCCAGCAGCCTGGGACTAGCGGGGGGGCTGGGCACCGGGGAGCTGTTTTTT.

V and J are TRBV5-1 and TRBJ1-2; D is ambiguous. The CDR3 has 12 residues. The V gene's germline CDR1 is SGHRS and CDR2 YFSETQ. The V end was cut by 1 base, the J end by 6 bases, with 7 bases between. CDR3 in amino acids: CASSLRQDGYTF. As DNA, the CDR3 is TGCGCCAGCAGCTTGAGGCAGGATGGCTACACCTTC.

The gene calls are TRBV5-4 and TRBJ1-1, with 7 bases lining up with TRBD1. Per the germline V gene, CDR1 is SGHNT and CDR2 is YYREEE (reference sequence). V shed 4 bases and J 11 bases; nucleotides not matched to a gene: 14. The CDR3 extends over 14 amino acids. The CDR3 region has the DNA TGTGCCAGCAGCCCCGTGGGACAGCCAAATGCGGCTTTCTTT. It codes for CASSPVGQPNAAFF.

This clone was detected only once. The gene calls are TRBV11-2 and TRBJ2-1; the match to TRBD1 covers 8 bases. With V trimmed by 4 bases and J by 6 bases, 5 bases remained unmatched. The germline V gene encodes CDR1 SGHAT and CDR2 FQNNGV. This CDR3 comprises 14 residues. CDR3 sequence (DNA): TGTGCCAGCAGCTGGGACAGGCGACCCAATGAGCAGTTCTTC. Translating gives CASSWDRRPNEQFF.

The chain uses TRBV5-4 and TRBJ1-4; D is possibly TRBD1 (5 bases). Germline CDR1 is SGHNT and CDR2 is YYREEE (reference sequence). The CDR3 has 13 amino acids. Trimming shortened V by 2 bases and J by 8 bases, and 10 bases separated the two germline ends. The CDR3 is CASSFVPGEKLFF. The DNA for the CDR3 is TGTGCCAGCAGCTTCGTTCCAGGGGAAAAACTGTTTTTT.

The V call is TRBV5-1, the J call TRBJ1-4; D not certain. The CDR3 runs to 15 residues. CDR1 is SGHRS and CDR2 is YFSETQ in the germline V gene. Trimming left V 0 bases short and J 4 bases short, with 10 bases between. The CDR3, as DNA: TGCGCCAGCAGCTTGGAGGCCGGCCATAATGAAAAACTGTTTTTT. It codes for CASSLEAGHNEKLFF.

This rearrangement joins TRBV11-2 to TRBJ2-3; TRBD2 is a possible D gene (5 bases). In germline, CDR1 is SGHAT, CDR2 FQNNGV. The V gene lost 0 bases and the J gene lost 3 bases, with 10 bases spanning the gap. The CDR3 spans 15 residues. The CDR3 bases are TGTGCCAGCAGCTTAGAGAGGGCGCGAACAGATACGCAGTATTTT. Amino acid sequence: CASSLERARTDTQYF.

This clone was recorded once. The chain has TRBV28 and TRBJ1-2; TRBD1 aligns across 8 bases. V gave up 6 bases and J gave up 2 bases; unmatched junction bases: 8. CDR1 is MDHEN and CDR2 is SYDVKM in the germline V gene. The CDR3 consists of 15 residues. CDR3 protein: CASSSTTGENYGYTF. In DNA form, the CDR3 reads TGTGCCAGCAGCTCAACGACAGGGGAAAACTATGGCTACACCTTC.

CDR3 amino acids: CASSRNTGYEQFF. DNA of the CDR3: TGTGCCAGCTCGCGGAACACGGGCTACGAGCAGTTCTTC. This chain joins TRBV18 and TRBJ2-1; D ambiguous. Germline V CDR1 and CDR2: KGHSH, LQKENI. V lost 6 bases and J 10 bases, leaving 16 bases between the germline ends. This CDR3 is built from 13 residues.

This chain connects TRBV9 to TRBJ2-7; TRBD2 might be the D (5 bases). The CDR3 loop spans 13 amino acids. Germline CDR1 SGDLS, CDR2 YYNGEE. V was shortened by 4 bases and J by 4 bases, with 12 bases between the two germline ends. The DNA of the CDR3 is TGTGCCAGCAGCCCACGGGGTCAGTACGAGCAGTACTTC. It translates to CASSPRGQYEQYF.

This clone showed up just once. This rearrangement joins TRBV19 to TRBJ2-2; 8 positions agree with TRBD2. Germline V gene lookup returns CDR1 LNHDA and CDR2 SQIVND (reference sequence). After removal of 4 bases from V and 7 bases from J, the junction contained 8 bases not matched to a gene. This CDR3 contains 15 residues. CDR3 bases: TGTGCCAGTAGTACCCGGACTAGCTCAGGCGGGGAGCTGTTTTTT. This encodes CASSTRTSSGGELFF.

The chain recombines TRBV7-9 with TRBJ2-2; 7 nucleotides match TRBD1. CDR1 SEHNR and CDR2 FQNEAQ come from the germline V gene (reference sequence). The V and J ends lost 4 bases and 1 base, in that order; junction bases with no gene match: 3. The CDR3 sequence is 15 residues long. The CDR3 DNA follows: TGTGCCAGCAGCTCTGGGACAGTGAACACCGGGGAGCTGTTTTTT. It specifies CASSSGTVNTGELFF.

CDR3 in amino acids: CASSGEEGQPQHF. CDR3 in DNA: TGTGCCAGCAGTGGGGAGGAGGGTCAGCCCCAGCATTTT. V gene TRBV6-4 combines with J gene TRBJ1-5, with D hard to call. The CDR3 is 13 amino acids. Trimming stripped 4 bases from V and 6 bases from J, with 10 bases between. Germline V gives CDR1 MRHNA, CDR2 SNTAGT.

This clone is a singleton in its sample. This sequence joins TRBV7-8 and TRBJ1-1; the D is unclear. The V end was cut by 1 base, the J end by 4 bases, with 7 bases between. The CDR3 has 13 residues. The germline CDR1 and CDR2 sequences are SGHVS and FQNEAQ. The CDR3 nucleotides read TGTGCCAGCAGCTTAGGGACGGTCACTGAAGCTTTCTTT. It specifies CASSLGTVTEAFF.

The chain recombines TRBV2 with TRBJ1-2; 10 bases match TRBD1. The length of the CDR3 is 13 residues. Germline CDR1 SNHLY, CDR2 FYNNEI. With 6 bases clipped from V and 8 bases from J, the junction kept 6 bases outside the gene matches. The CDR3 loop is CASRGDRGDGYTF. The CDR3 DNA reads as TGTGCCAGCAGGGGGGACAGGGGTGACGGCTACACCTTC.